The entry that follows covers one T cell receptor beta chain sequence. The antigen is undetermined. The data are from a study of high-grade serous ovarian cancer treatment subgroups. Regarding the study as a whole: CDR1 and CDR2 were left unanalyzed; analyses focused on CDR3. Without spatial data, bulk sequencing limits insight into HGSC tumor diversity. Repertoire similarity ranged about 0.095 to 0.8 between tumors of one patient. Clonal relatedness tracked neoantigen level, and by trend copy number and mutation load.

The CDR3 length is 14 residues. V was pared by 2 bases and J by 9 bases, with 14 bases between. In germline, CDR1 is LNHDA, CDR2 SQIVND (reference sequence). Using immunoSEQ multiplex PCR, the repertoire was profiled, and TCRdb retains in-frame clones only, with some absent. The sample shows about 6,800 clones, 75% to 85% of them seen only once. Tumor samples were obtained before definitive surgery or chemotherapy. What was sequenced was tumor tissue. The rearrangement links TRBV19 to TRBJ2-1; D perhaps matches TRBD1 (5 bases). This clonotype was obtained from a human donor with high-grade serous ovarian cancer. The CDR3 DNA reads as TGTGCCAGTAGTATAACTAAACAGGTTCTTGAGCAGTTCTTC. It codes for CASSITKQVLEQFF.